This T cell receptor beta chain was observed in a study of early T cells in non-severe SARS-CoV-2 infection. MiXCR, run by TCRdb on the 5' RACE reads, gives a single entry per CDR3 protein. The sample lists 30,000 to 40,000 distinct CDR3 sequences; 5.4% were seen once. The V gene's germline CDR1 is MNHNY and CDR2 SVGAGI (reference sequence). CDR3 length equals 15 residues. As for this clonotype: At one end the junction does not follow the germline gene, possibly because of a read error.

V usage is TRBV6-6 and J usage is TRBJ2-1; a weak D match, TRBD2 (5 bases). The TCR comes from an adult who was a healthcare worker with PCR-confirmed SARS-CoV-2 infection or an uninfected control (not recorded which). This material consisted of whole blood, taken at baseline. The chain's CDR3 is CASSYEGLVGNEQFF. The CDR3 region has the DNA TGTGCTAGCAGTTACGAGGGCCTGGTAGGGAATGAGCAGTTCTTC.